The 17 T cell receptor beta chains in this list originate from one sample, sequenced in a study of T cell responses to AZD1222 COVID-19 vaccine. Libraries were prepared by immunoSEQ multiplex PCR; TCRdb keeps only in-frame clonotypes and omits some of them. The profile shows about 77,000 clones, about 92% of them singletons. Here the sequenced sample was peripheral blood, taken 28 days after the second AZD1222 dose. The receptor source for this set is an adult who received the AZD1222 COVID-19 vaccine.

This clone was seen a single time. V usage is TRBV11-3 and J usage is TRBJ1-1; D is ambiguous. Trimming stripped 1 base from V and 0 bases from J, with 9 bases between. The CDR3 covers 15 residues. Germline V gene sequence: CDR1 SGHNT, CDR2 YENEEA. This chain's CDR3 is CASSLGSGLNTEAFF. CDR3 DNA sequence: TGTGCCAGCAGCTTAGGATCCGGTTTGAACACTGAAGCTTTCTTT.

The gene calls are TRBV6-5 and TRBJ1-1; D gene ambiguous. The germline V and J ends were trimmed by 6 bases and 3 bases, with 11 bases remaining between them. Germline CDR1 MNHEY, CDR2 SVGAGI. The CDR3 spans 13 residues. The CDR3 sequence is CASRASQYTEAFF. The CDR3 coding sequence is TGTGCCAGCAGGGCCTCCCAATACACTGAAGCTTTCTTT.

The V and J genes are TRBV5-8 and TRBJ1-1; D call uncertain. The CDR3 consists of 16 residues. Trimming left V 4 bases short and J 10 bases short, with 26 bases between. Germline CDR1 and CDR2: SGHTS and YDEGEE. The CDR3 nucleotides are TGTGCCAGCAGCCCCTTTACCGGAACATATTCCATACGAGCTTTCTTT. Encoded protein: CASSPFTGTYSIRAFF.

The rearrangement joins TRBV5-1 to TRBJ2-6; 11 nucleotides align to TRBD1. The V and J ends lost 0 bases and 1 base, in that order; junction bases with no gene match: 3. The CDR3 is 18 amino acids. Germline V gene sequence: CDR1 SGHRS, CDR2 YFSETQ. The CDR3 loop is CASSLGGTGGSGANVLTF. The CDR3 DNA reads TGCGCCAGCAGCTTGGGCGGGACAGGGGGTTCTGGGGCCAACGTCCTGACTTTC.

The CDR3 here is CASSPVQTGNTEAFF. The CDR3, as DNA: TGTGCCAGCTCACCAGTTCAGACAGGGAACACTGAAGCTTTCTTT. This chain joins TRBV18 and TRBJ1-1; D perhaps matches TRBD1 (6 bases). Trimming took off 2 bases at V and 1 base at J, with 11 bases between the two ends. There are 15 residues in the CDR3. Germline loops: CDR1 KGHSH, CDR2 LQKENI.

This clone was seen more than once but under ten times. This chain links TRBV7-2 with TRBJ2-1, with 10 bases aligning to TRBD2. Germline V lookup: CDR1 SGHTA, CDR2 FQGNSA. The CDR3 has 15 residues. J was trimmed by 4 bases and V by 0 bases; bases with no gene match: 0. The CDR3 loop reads CASSLASGRYNEQFF. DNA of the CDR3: TGTGCCAGCAGCTTAGCTAGCGGGAGGTACAATGAGCAGTTCTTC.

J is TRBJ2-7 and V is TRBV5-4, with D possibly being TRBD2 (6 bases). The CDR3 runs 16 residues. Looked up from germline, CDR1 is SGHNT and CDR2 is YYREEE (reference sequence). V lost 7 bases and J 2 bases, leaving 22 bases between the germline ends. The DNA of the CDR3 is TGTGCCAGCGCTGCGGGATCCGGGACTTCAACCTACGAGCAGTACTTC. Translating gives CASAAGSGTSTYEQYF.

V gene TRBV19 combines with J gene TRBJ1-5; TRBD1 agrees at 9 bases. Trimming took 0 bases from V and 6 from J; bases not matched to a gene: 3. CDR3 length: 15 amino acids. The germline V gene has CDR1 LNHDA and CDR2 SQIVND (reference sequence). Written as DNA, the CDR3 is TGTGCCAGTAGTATAGAGGGGGGACAGGGTCAGCCCCAGCATTTT. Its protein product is CASSIEGGQGQPQHF.

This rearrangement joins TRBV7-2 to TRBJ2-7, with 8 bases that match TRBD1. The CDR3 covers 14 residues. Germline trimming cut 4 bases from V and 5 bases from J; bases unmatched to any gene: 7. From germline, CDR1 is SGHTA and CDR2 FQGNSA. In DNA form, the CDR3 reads TGTGCCAGCAGCTCGCAGGGGGCGGTCGACGAGCAGTACTTC. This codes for CASSSQGAVDEQYF.

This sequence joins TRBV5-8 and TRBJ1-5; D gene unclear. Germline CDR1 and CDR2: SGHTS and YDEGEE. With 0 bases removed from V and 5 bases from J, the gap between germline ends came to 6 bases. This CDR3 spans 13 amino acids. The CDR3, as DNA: TGTGCCAGCAGCTTGGGTGGGTATCAGCCCCAGCATTTT. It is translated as CASSLGGYQPQHF. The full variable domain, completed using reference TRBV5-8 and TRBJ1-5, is EAGVTQSPTHLIKTRGQQATLRCSPISGHTSVYWYQQALGLGLQFLLWYDEGEERNRGNFPPRFSGRQFPNYSSELNVNALELEDSALYLCASSLGGYQPQHFGDGTRLSIL.

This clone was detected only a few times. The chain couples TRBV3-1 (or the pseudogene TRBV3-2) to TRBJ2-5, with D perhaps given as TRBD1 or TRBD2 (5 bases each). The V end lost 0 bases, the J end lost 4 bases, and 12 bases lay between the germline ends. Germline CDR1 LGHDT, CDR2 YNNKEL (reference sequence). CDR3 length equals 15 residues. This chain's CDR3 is CASSQDGASGETQYF. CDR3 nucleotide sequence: TGTGCCAGCAGCCAAGATGGGGCAAGCGGAGAGACCCAGTACTTC.

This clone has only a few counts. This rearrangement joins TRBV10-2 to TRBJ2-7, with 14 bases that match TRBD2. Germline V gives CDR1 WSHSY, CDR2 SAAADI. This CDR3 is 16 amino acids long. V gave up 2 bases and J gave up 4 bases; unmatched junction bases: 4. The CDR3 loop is CASSERGLAGVYEQYF. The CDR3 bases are TGCGCCAGCAGTGAGCGGGGACTAGCGGGAGTTTACGAGCAGTACTTC.

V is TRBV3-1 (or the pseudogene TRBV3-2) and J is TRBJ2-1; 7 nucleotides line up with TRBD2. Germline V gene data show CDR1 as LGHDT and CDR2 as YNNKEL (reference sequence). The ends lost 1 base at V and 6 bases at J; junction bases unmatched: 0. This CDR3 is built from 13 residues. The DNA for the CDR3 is TGTGCCAGCAGCCAAGGACTAGCCAATGAGCAGTTCTTC. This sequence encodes CASSQGLANEQFF.

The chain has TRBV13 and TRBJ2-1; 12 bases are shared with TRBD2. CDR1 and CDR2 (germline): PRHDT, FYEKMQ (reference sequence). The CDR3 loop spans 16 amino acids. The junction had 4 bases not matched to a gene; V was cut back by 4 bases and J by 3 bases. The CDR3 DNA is TGTGCCAGCAGCTCTGCGACTAGCGGGAGCTACAATGAGCAGTTCTTC. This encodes CASSSATSGSYNEQFF. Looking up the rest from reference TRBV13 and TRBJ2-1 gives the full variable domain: AAGVIQSPRHLIKEKRETATLKCYPIPRHDTVYWYQQGPGQDPQFLISFYEKMQSDKGSIPDRFSAQQFSDYHSELNMSSLELGDSALYFCASSSATSGSYNEQFFGPGTRLTVL.

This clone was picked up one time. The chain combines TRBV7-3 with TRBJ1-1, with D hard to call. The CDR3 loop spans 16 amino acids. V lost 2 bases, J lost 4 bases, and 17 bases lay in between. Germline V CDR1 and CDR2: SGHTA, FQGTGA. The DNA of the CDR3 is TGTGCCAGCAGCTTATCGCCTATGGATCGGAGCACTGAAGCTTTCTTT. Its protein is CASSLSPMDRSTEAFF. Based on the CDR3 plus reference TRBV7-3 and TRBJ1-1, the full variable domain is GAGVSQTPSNKVTEKGKYVELRCDPISGHTALYWYRQSLGQGPEFLIYFQGTGAADDSGLPNDRFFAVRPEGSVSTLKIQRTERGDSAVYLCASSLSPMDRSTEAFFGQGTRLTVV.

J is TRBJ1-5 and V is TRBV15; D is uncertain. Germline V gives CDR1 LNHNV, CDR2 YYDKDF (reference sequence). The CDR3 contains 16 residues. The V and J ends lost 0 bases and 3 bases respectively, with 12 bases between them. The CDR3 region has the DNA TGTGCCACCAGCAGAGATCGTGGGCACCCCAATCAGCCCCAGCATTTT. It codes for CATSRDRGHPNQPQHF. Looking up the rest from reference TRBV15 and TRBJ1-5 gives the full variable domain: DAMVIQNPRYQVTQFGKPVTLSCSQTLNHNVMYWYQQKSSQAPKLLFHYYDKDFNNEADTPDNFQSRRPNTSFCFLDIRSPGLGDTAMYLCATSRDRGHPNQPQHFGDGTRLSIL.

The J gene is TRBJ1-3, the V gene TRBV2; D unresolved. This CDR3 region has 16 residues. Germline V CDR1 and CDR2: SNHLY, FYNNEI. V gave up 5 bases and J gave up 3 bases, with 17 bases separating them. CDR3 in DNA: TGTGCCAGCAGTCCTCTCTTGGGGTTTGGTGGAAACACCATATATTTT. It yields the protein CASSPLLGFGGNTIYF.